The sequence of this TCR beta chain was determined in a study of T cell changes during pregnancy in multiple sclerosis. Assay used: immunoSEQ multiplex PCR; TCRdb lists only in-frame clones, some missing. The sample consists of under 80,000 clones, 80% to 95% of them appearing once. The junction had 5 bases not matched to a gene; V was cut back by 2 bases and J by 4 bases. CDR3 size: 16 residues. CDR1 and CDR2 (germline): SGHVS, FNYEAQ. This sequence was found in a female donor with multiple sclerosis, enrolled in a pregnancy study. The chain joins TRBV7-6 to TRBJ2-2; TRBD2 matches at 9 bases. The specimen was peripheral blood, collected before pregnancy. CDR3 residues: CASSLRASGVTGELFF. The DNA of the CDR3 is TGTGCCAGCAGCTTAAGGGCTAGCGGGGTCACCGGGGAGCTGTTTTTT.